The entry that follows covers one TCR beta chain sequence. Its antigen is unknown. This sample is part of a study of beta chain features in type 1 diabetes. Study at large: Age, gender, cell numbers and subset yield matched between patients and controls. Study-wide findings and caveats: Moderate but significant shortening of TCRB CDR3s was recorded in all four CD4+ subsets from Type 1 diabetes patients. Compared with healthy donors, patients appeared to share more similar naive, central memory and regulatory TCRB repertoires.

CD45RO/CCR7/CD25/CD127/CD95/CD27 staining was used to isolate CD4+ naive, central memory, regulatory and stem cell-like memory cells by sorting. The V end was cut by 1 base, the J end by 5 bases, with 11 bases between. This CDR3 is 14 amino acids long. Germline CDR1 is LNHDA and CDR2 is SQIVND (reference sequence). Investigators reverse transcribed all isolated RNA, so they sequenced expressed TCRB transcripts. Sequencing used immunoSEQ multiplex PCR; TCRdb keeps in-frame clones, though not all of them. This table holds a few hundred thousand clones, over 8.5% found once. The sample consisted of central memory CD4+ T cells from blood. This receptor was taken from a man aged 25 to 40 with type 1 diabetes. The chain recombines TRBV19 with TRBJ2-5; D is undetermined. The CDR3 nucleotides read TGTGCCAGTAGTATAGGGGCGTTTGGGGAGACCCAGTACTTC. This codes for CASSIGAFGETQYF.